This TCR beta chain was documented in a study of cytomegalovirus exposure and HLA in healthy donors. Of note for this clone: What it recognizes is unknown.

The CDR3 loop spans 15 amino acids. The germline V and J ends were trimmed by 0 bases and 7 bases, with 16 bases remaining between them. Germline V gives CDR1 SGHNT, CDR2 YYREEE (reference sequence). Study results and caveats: There were some public TCRs occurring in many donors, but most TCR sequences were rare. Researchers counted 150 to 200 TCR beta chains as cytomegalovirus-associated.

Primers: 60 Vbeta forward and 13 Jbeta reverse. Profiling relied on immunoSEQ multiplex PCR, and the TCRdb table lists in-frame clones only, not all of them. This table holds 160,000 or so clones. The chain employs TRBV5-4 and TRBJ1-1; D might be TRBD1 (5 bases). Material for sequencing was PBMCs. The receptor was isolated from a man aged 25 to 40 in good health and CMV-seronegative. The DNA of the CDR3 is TGTGCCAGCAGCTTGGGGGGCTCCGGGGAGGTTGAAGCTTTCTTT. This encodes CASSLGGSGEVEAFF. Drawing the rest from reference TRBV5-4 and TRBJ1-1, the complete variable domain is ETGVTQSPTHLIKTRGQQVTLRCSSQSGHNTVSWYQQALGQGPQFIFQYYREEENGRGNFPPRFSGLQFPNYSSELNVNALELDDSALYLCASSLGGSGEVEAFFGQGTRLTVV.